The 30 T cell receptor beta chains listed next were all sequenced from one sample in a study of T cell responses to AZD1222 COVID-19 vaccine. Clones were sequenced by immunoSEQ multiplex PCR, and TCRdb holds only the in-frame ones, with some missing. The sample contains 150,000 to 160,000 clones, around 89% of which appear only once. Sequences were derived from peripheral blood, sampled on day 0 of AZD1222 vaccination. These TCRs come from an adult in good health.

This chain connects TRBV12-3 or TRBV12-4 to TRBJ2-5; no firm D call. CDR3 length: 12 amino acids. Between the trimmed V and J ends, which lost 1 base and 6 bases, there was a span of 6 bases. CDR3 region: CASSLGEKTQYF. CDR3 DNA: TGTGCCAGCAGTTTAGGGGAAAAGACCCAGTACTTC.

The rearrangement links TRBV7-2 to TRBJ2-1; D is possibly TRBD2 (5 bases). Germline CDR1 reads SGHTA; CDR2 reads FQGNSA. This CDR3 has 13 residues. V lost 7 bases and J 2 bases, leaving 9 bases between the germline ends. The CDR3 DNA is TGTGCCAGCACCGGGGTGACCTACAATGAGCAGTTCTTC. It encodes CASTGVTYNEQFF.

The chain links TRBV7-2 to TRBJ2-7; 11 nucleotides agree with TRBD1. Germline CDR1 SGHTA, CDR2 FQGNSA. CDR3 size: 14 residues. Trimming took 5 bases from V and 7 from J; bases not matched to a gene: 7. This chain's CDR3 is CASSLGQGAKEQYF. In nucleotides, the CDR3 is TGTGCCAGCAGCCTAGGACAGGGGGCGAAGGAGCAGTACTTC.

The rearrangement uses TRBV7-8 and TRBJ2-3; the match to TRBD1 covers 7 bases. The junction had 14 bases not matched to a gene; V was cut back by 5 bases and J by 6 bases. The CDR3 is made up of 16 amino acids. Germline CDR1 reads SGHVS; CDR2 reads FQNEAQ. CDR3 amino acids: CASSNPGQRIPDTQYF. DNA for the CDR3: TGTGCCAGCAGCAACCCGGGACAGCGTATTCCGGATACGCAGTATTTT.

The chain combines TRBV7-2 with TRBJ1-4; D might be TRBD1 (5 bases). CDR3 length: 14 amino acids. CDR1 and CDR2 (germline): SGHTA, FQGNSA. Trimming took off 6 bases at V and 0 bases at J, with 8 bases between the two ends. The CDR3 loop reads CASRQGATNEKLFF. The CDR3, as DNA: TGTGCCAGCAGGCAGGGTGCAACTAATGAAAAACTGTTTTTT.

The rearrangement links TRBV5-8 to TRBJ2-6; D is undetermined. Between the trimmed V and J ends, which lost 4 bases and 0 bases, there was a span of 11 bases. The CDR3 extends over 16 amino acids. CDR1 and CDR2 from the germline V gene are SGHTS and YDEGEE. This CDR3 is CASSQTSFSGANVLTF. In DNA, the CDR3 is TGTGCCAGCAGCCAAACGAGTTTCTCTGGGGCCAACGTCCTGACTTTC.

This sequence joins TRBV19 and TRBJ1-1; D remains ambiguous. Germline loops: CDR1 LNHDA, CDR2 SQIVND (reference sequence). V was cut by 5 bases and J by 1 base, with 5 bases left in between. The CDR3 is 12 residues long. CDR3 DNA: TGTGCCAGTAGTCCCGAGAACACTGAAGCTTTCTTT. Protein product: CASSPENTEAFF.

The chain carries TRBV20-1 and TRBJ2-7; 7 positions agree with TRBD1. This CDR3 is built from 11 residues. CDR1 is DFQATT and CDR2 is SNEGSKA in the germline V gene (reference sequence). J gave up 6 bases and V 6 bases, and 5 bases lay outside the gene matches. The CDR3 spells CSAKTGVEQYF. For the CDR3, the DNA is TGCAGTGCGAAAACAGGGGTCGAGCAGTACTTC.

This chain connects TRBV29-1 to TRBJ1-6, with D possibly TRBD1 on 5 matching bases. Germline V gene data show CDR1 as SQVTM and CDR2 as ANQGSEA. The CDR3 totals 12 residues. Trimming pared 2 bases from V and 8 bases from J, leaving 7 bases between. CDR3 sequence: CSVEPRDSPLHF. The CDR3 DNA is TGCAGCGTTGAACCCAGGGATTCACCCCTCCACTTT.

The chain has TRBV6-2 or TRBV6-3 and TRBJ1-2, with D maybe TRBD1 (5 bases). Germline V lookup: CDR1 MNHEY, CDR2 SVGEGT. V lost 2 bases and J lost 10, with 17 bases in between. The CDR3 spans 14 residues. CDR3 loop: CASSYPTARMDYTF. The CDR3 DNA reads as TGTGCCAGCAGTTACCCGACAGCCAGAATGGACTACACCTTC.

The gene calls are TRBV3-1 (or the pseudogene TRBV3-2) and TRBJ2-3; D not certain. Germline V lookup: CDR1 LGHDT, CDR2 YNNKEL (reference sequence). V lost 4 bases to trimming and J lost 0 bases, with 5 bases between them. The CDR3 totals 13 residues. The CDR3 coding sequence is TGTGCCAGCAGCCTAAACAGCACAGATACGCAGTATTTT. Its translation: CASSLNSTDTQYF.

The gene calls are TRBV19 and TRBJ1-4, with a weak D call TRBD1 (5 bases). The CDR3 consists of 16 residues. In germline, CDR1 is LNHDA, CDR2 SQIVND (reference sequence). Trimming cost V 6 bases and J 8 bases, with 22 bases left between them. The CDR3 region has the DNA TGTGCCAGTAGACTGGCCCGGGGGGAATCGGGCGAAAAACTGTTTTTT. Its translation is CASRLARGESGEKLFF.

This sequence joins TRBV7-8 and TRBJ2-7; 14 bases align to TRBD2. V gave up 5 bases and J gave up 3 bases; unmatched junction bases: 9. The germline CDR1 and CDR2 sequences are SGHVS and FQNEAQ. CDR3 length equals 17 residues. The DNA of the CDR3 is TGTGCCAGCAGCCCCCGGACTAGCGGGGGGCTATACTACGAGCAGTACTTC. It yields the protein CASSPRTSGGLYYEQYF.

This chain links TRBV27 with TRBJ1-6, with D uncertain. The germline V and J ends were trimmed by 6 bases and 5 bases, with 5 bases remaining between them. Germline CDR1 and CDR2: MNHEY and SMNVEV (reference sequence). This CDR3 is built from 12 residues. The chain's CDR3 is CASRTNNSPLHF. The DNA of the CDR3 is TGTGCCAGCAGGACCAATAATTCACCCCTCCACTTT.

CDR3 sequence (DNA): TGCAGCGTTGAAAGCCAGGGCGGCGAGACCCAGTACTTC. It encodes CSVESQGGETQYF. The chain is built from TRBV29-1 and TRBJ2-5; D possibly corresponds to TRBD1 (5 bases). Germline CDR1 and CDR2: SQVTM and ANQGSEA. This CDR3 is 13 amino acids long. Deletions cut 2 bases from V and 5 bases from J, with 12 bases between.

This chain uses TRBV12-3 or TRBV12-4 with TRBJ1-1; D uncertain. The germline V and J ends were trimmed by 4 bases and 3 bases, with 9 bases remaining between them. The CDR3 runs to 13 residues. DNA for the CDR3: TGTGCCAGCAGTTATACGGAATACACTGAAGCTTTCTTT. This translates into CASSYTEYTEAFF.

V is TRBV29-1 and J is TRBJ1-2, with a weak D call TRBD1 (6 bases). The germline V gene has CDR1 SQVTM and CDR2 ANQGSEA. The CDR3 is 11 residues long. The ends were cut back, 5 bases at V and 6 bases at J, with 10 bases in the middle. CDR3: CSVQGTDGYTF. CDR3 sequence (DNA): TGCAGCGTTCAGGGGACTGATGGCTACACCTTC.

The chain recombines TRBV27 with TRBJ2-7; TRBD2 matches at 7 bases. J gave up 4 bases and V 6 bases, and 12 bases lay outside the gene matches. The CDR3 totals 15 residues. CDR1 and CDR2 (germline): MNHEY, SMNVEV (reference sequence). DNA of the CDR3: TGTGCCAGCAGCCGAGAGGGCACGGGGGGATACGAGCAGTACTTC. It is translated as CASSREGTGGYEQYF.

In the case of this clone: This specimen includes other DNA sequences encoding the same CDR3. The chain links TRBV2 to TRBJ1-2, with D unclear. The V gene lost 6 bases and the J gene lost 8 bases, with 10 bases spanning the gap. The CDR3 runs 11 residues. The germline CDR1 and CDR2 sequences are SNHLY and FYNNEI. The CDR3 DNA follows: TGTGCCAGCAGAGGAGTTGGCGGCTACACCTTC. As protein: CASRGVGGYTF.

This clone was seen once. The rearrangement joins TRBV6-1 to TRBJ2-1, with a tentative D call TRBD2 (6 bases). The CDR3 is made up of 16 amino acids. V dropped 2 bases and J dropped 3 bases, with 14 bases sitting between them. The germline CDR1 and CDR2 sequences are MNHNS and SASEGT. The CDR3 DNA follows: TGTGCCAGCAGTGAATTAGGGCGGGGCCTCTACAATGAGCAGTTCTTC. Amino acid sequence: CASSELGRGLYNEQFF.

CDR3 in amino acids: CASSNPGLAGVTGELFF. Here the CDR3 DNA reads TGTGCCAGCAGCAACCCTGGACTAGCGGGGGTCACCGGGGAGCTGTTTTTT. The chain employs TRBV7-9 and TRBJ2-2, with TRBD2 matching over 13 bases. The length of the CDR3 is 17 residues. Germline CDR1 and CDR2: SEHNR and FQNEAQ (reference sequence). V lost 5 bases, J lost 4 bases, and 7 bases stayed unmatched.

This clone has just one count. The V gene is TRBV4-1, the J gene TRBJ2-3, with 10 bases that match TRBD2. CDR1 MGHRA and CDR2 YSYEKL come from the germline V gene. V gave up 1 base and J gave up 1 base; unmatched junction bases: 2. The length of the CDR3 is 16 residues. The CDR3 coding sequence is TGCGCCAGCAGCCAAGTAGCGGGGGGACGCACAGATACGCAGTATTTT. Protein sequence: CASSQVAGGRTDTQYF.

The chain employs TRBV7-2 and TRBJ2-1; 11 nucleotides align to TRBD2. The germline V gene has CDR1 SGHTA and CDR2 FQGNSA. This CDR3 region has 16 residues. Losses at the gene ends were 5 bases for V and 5 bases for J; bases not matched to a gene: 8. For the CDR3, the DNA is TGTGCCAGCAGCCGGAGTGGGACTAGCGGAAACAATGAGCAGTTCTTC. Translated, it gives CASSRSGTSGNNEQFF.

This chain's CDR3 is CASSQDFQVSTDTQYF. The CDR3 bases are TGTGCCAGCAGCCAAGATTTCCAGGTCAGCACAGATACGCAGTATTTT. The genes are TRBV3-1 (or the pseudogene TRBV3-2) and TRBJ2-3; D remains ambiguous. Trimming shortened V by 0 bases and J by 0 bases, and 10 bases separated the two germline ends. Germline-derived CDR1 and CDR2 are LGHDT and YNNKEL (reference sequence). The length of the CDR3 is 16 residues.

There are a few counts of this clone. V is TRBV7-2 and J is TRBJ2-3; D is perhaps TRBD2 (7 bases). Germline V CDR1 and CDR2: SGHTA, FQGNSA. There are 17 residues in the CDR3. The V end lost 0 bases, the J end lost 2 bases, and 15 bases lay between the germline ends. The CDR3 nucleotides are TGTGCCAGCAGCTTAGCGGGGGCCGGGGGGTCCACAGATACGCAGTATTTT. It yields the protein CASSLAGAGGSTDTQYF.

The chain recombines TRBV3-1 (or the pseudogene TRBV3-2) with TRBJ2-7, with D possibly being TRBD1 or TRBD2 (6 bases each). This CDR3 spans 13 amino acids. In germline, CDR1 is LGHDT, CDR2 YNNKEL (reference sequence). Between the trimmed V and J ends, which lost 8 bases and 2 bases, there was a span of 13 bases. CDR3 sequence: CASGRGVAYEQYF. The CDR3 region has the DNA TGTGCCAGCGGAAGGGGGGTTGCCTACGAGCAGTACTTC.

The chain couples TRBV9 to TRBJ1-5; possibly TRBD1 for D (5 bases). Trimming left V 0 bases short and J 6 bases short, with 13 bases between. CDR3 length equals 15 residues. Per germline, CDR1 SGDLS and CDR2 YYNGEE. CDR3 region: CASSVEGRAGQPQHF. The CDR3, as DNA: TGTGCCAGCAGCGTAGAGGGCAGGGCGGGTCAGCCCCAGCATTTT.

CDR3 sequence: CASSQTSTGAIGTQYF. The CDR3 DNA sequence: TGCGCCAGCAGCCAGACTTCTACGGGTGCGATCGGGACCCAGTACTTC. The gene calls are TRBV4-3 and TRBJ2-5, with D uncertain. The CDR3 is 16 residues long. V dropped 3 bases and J dropped 7 bases, with 21 bases sitting between them. Germline V gives CDR1 LGHNA, CDR2 YSLEER.

The rearrangement joins TRBV18 to TRBJ2-7; D perhaps matches TRBD1 (7 bases). CDR1 is KGHSH and CDR2 is LQKENI in the germline V gene. V shed 2 bases and J shed 6 bases, with 17 bases lying between them. The CDR3 covers 15 residues. The CDR3 region is CASSPASQGGLEQYF. CDR3 sequence (DNA): TGTGCCAGCTCACCAGCGTCGCAGGGGGGACTCGAGCAGTACTTC.

The chain employs TRBV7-9 and TRBJ1-2; 11 nucleotides match TRBD1. This CDR3 spans 15 amino acids. Germline trimming cut 2 bases from V and 6 bases from J; bases unmatched to any gene: 5. In germline, CDR1 is SEHNR, CDR2 FQNEAQ (reference sequence). The CDR3 is CASSLMGTGGDGYTF. CDR3 DNA sequence: TGTGCCAGCAGCTTAATGGGGACAGGGGGAGATGGCTACACCTTC.